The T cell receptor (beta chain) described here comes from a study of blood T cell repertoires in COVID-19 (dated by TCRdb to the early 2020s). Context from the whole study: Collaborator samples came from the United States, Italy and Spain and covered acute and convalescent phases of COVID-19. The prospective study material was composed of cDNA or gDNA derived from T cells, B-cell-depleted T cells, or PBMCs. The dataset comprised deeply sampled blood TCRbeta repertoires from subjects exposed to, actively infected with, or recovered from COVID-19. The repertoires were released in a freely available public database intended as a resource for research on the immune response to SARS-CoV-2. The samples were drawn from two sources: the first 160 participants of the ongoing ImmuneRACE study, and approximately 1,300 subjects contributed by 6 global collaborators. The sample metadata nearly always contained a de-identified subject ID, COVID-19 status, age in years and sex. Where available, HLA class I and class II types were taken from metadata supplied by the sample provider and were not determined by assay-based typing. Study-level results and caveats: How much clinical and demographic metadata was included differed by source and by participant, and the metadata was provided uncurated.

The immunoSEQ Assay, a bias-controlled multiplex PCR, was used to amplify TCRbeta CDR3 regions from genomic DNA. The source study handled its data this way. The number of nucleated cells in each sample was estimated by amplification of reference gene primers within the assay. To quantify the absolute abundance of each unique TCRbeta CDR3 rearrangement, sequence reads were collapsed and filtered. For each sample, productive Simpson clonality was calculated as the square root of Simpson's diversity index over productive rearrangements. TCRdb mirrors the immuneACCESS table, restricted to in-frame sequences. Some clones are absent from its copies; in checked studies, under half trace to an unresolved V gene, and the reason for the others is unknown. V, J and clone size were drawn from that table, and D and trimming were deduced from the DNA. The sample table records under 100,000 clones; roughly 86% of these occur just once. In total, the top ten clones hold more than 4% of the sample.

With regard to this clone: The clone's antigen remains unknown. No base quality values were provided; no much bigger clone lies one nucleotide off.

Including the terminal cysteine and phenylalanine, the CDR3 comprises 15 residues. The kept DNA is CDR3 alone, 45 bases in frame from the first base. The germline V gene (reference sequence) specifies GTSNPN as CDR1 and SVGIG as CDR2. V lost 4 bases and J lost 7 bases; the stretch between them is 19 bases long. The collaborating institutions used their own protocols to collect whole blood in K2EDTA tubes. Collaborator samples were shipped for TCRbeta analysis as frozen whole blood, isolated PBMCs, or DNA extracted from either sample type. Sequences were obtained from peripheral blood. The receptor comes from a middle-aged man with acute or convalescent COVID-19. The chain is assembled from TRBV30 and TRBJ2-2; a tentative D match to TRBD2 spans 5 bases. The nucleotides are TGTGCCTGGATTTCGGCGACCAACGGAGGCGGGGAGCTGTTTTTT. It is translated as CAWISATNGGGELFF.